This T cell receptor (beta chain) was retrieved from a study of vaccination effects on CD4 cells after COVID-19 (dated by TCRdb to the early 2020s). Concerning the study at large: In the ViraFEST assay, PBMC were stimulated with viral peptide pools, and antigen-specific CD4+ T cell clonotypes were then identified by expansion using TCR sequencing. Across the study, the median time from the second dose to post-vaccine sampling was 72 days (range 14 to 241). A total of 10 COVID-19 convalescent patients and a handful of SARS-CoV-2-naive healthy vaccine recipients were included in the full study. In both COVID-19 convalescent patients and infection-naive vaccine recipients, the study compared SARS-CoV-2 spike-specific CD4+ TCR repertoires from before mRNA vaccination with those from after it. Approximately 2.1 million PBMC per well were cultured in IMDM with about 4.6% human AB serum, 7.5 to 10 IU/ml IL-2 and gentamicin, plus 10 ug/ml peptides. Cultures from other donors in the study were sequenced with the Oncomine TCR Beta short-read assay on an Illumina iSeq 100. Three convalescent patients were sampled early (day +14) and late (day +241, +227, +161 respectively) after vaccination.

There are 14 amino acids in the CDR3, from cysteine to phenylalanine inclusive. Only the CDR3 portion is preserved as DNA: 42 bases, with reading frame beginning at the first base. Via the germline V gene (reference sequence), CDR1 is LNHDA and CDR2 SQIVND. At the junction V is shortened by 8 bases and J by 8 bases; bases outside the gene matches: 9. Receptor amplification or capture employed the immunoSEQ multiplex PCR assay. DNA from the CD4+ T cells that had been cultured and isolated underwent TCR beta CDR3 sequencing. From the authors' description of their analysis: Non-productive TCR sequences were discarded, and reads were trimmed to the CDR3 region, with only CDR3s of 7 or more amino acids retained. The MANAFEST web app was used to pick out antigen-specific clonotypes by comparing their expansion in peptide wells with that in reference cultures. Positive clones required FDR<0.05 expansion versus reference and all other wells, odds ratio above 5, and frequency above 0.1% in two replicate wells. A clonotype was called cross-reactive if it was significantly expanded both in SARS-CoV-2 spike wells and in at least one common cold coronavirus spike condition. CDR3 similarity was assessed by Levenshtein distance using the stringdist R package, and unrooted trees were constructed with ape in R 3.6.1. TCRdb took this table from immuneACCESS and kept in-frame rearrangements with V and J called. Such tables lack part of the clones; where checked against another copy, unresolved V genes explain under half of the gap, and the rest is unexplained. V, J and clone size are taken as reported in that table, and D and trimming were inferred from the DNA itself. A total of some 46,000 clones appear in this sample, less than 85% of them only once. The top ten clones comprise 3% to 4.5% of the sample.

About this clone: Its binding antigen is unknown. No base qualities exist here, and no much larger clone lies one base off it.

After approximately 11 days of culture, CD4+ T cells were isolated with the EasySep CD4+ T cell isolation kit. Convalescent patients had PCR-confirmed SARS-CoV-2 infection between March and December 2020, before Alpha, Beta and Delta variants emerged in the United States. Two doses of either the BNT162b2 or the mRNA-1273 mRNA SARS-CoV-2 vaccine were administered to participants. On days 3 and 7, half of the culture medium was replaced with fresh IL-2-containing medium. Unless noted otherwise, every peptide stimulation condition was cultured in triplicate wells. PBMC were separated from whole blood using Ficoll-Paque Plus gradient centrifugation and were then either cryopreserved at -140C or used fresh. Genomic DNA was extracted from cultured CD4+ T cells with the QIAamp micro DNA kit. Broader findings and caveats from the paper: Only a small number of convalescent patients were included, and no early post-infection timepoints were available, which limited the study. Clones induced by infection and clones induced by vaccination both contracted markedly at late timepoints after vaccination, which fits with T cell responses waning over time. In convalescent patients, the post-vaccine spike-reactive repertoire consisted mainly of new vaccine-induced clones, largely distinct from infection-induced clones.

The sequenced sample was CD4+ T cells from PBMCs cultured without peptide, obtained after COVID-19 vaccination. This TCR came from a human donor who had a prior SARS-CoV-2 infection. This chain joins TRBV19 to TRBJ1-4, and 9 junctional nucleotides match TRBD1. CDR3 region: CASQHRGLGEKLFF. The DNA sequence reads TGTGCCAGTCAGCACAGGGGGCTGGGGGAAAAACTGTTTTTT. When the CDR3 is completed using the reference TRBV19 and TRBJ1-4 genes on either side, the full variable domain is DGGITQSPKYLFRKEGQNVTLSCEQNLNHDAMYWYRQDPGQGLRLIYYSQIVNDFQKGDIAEGYSVSREKKESFPLTVTSAQKNPTAFYLCASQHRGLGEKLFFGSGTQLSVL.